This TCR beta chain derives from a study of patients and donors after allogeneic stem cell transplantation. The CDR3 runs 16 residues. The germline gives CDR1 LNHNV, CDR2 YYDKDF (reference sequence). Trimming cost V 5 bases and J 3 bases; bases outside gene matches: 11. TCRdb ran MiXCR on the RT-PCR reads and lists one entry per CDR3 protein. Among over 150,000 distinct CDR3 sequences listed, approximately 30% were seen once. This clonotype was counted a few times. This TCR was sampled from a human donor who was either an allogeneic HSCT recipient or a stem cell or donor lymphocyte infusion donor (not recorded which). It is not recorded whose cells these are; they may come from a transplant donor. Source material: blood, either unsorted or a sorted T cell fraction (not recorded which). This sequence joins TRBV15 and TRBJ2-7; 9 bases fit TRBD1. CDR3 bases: TGTGCCACCAGCGGAGTGCGACAGGGGGGCCGCTACGAGCAGTACTTC. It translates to CATSGVRQGGRYEQYF.